This T cell receptor (beta chain) originates from a study of cytotoxic CD8 clonotypes in ibrutinib-treated CLL. Study-wide results and limits: Clonality at baseline surpassed age-matched healthy donors and tracked circulating CD8+ T-cell counts.

Depths of 1 in 200,000 to 1 in 1 million T cells were the sequencing target. Generated by immunoSEQ multiplex PCR, the TCRdb table keeps only in-frame clones and is missing some. The data show fewer than 85,000 clones, with about four fifths seen just once and approximately 5.1% held by the top ten. This clone was picked up one time. Its target is unknown. The CDR3 is made up of 16 amino acids. The V gene's germline CDR1 is MGHDK and CDR2 SYGVNS. Germline trimming cut 1 base from V and 5 bases from J; bases unmatched to any gene: 8. This clonotype originated in a human donor with chronic lymphocytic leukemia. The rearrangement uses TRBV25-1 and TRBJ2-5, with TRBD2 matching 9 bases. The material was PBMCs, obtained after 12 months of ibrutinib treatment. The CDR3 reads CASSELGSGSWETQYF. CDR3 in DNA: TGTGCCAGCAGTGAATTAGGTAGCGGGAGTTGGGAGACCCAGTACTTC.